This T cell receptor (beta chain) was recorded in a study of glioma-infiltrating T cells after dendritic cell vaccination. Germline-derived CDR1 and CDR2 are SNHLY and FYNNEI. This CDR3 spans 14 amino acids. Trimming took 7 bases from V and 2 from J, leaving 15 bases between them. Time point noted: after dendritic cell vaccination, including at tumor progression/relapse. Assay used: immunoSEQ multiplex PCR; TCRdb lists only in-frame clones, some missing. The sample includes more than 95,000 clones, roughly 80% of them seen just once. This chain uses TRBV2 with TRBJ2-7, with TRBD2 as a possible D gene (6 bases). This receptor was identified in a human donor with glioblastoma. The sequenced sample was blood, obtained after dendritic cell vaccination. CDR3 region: CASKSGLATYEQYF. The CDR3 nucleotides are TGTGCCAGCAAAAGCGGGCTAGCGACCTACGAGCAGTACTTC.